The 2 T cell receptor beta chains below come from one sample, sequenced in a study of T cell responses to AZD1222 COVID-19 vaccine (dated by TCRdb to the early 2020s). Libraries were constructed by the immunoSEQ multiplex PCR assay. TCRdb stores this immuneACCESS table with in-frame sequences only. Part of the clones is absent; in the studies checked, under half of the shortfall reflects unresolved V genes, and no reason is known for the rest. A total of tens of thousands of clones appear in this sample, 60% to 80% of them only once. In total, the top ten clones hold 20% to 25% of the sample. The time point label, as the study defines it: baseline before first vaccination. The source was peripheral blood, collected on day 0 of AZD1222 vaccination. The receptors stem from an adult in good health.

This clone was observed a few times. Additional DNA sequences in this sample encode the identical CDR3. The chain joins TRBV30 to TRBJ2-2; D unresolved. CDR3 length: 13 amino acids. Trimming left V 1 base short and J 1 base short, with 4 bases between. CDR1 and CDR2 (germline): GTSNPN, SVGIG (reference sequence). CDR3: CAWSGGNTGELFF. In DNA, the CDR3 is TGTGCCTGGAGTGGAGGGAACACCGGGGAGCTGTTTTTT.

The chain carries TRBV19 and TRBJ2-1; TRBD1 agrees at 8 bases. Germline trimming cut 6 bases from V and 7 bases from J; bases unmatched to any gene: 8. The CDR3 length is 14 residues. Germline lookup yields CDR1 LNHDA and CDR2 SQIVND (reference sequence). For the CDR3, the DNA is TGTGCCAGTAGCGGGACAGGCCCTTATAATGAGCAGTTCTTC. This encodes CASSGTGPYNEQFF.